This T cell receptor beta chain was identified in a study of cytomegalovirus exposure and HLA in healthy donors. TCRdb keeps only in-frame clones here, not all; method: immunoSEQ multiplex PCR. The sample yields approximately 160,000 clones, approximately 96% seen once. Notes on this clone: The antigen remains unidentified.

J was trimmed by 6 bases and V by 6 bases; bases with no gene match: 5. The germline gives CDR1 SGHTA, CDR2 FQGTGA. The CDR3 spans 14 residues. Study observations and caveats: Most TCR sequences were uncommon, yet certain public TCRs appeared in many donors. The study flagged around 160 TCR beta chains as cytomegalovirus-associated. A subsequent analysis found that TCR clusters from the first cohort also tended to co-occur in the 120 or so validation repertoires, with approximately 94% of cluster scores above 0. It was confirmed in vitro that a few of the CMV-associated chains were specific for CMV antigens.

The rearrangement links TRBV7-3 to TRBJ2-2; 9 positions match TRBD1. This TCR came from a woman between 18 and 29 years old in good health and CMV-seronegative. Material: PBMCs. As DNA, the CDR3 is TGTGCCAGCAGGACCAGACAGGGGGCCGGGGAGCTGTTTTTT. Translated, it gives CASRTRQGAGELFF.